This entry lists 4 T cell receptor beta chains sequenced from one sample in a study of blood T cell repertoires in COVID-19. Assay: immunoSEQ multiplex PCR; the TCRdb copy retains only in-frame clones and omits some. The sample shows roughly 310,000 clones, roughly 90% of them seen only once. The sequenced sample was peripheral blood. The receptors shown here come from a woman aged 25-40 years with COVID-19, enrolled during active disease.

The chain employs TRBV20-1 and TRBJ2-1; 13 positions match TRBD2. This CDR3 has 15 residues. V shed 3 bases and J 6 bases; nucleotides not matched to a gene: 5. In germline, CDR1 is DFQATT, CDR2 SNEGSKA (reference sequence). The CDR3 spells CSASRGTSGVNEQFF. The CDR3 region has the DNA TGCAGTGCTAGTCGCGGGACTAGCGGGGTCAATGAGCAGTTCTTC.

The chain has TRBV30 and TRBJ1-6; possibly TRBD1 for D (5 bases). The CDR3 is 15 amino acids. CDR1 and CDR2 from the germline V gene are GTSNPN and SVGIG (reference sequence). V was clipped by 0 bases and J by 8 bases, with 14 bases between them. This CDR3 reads CAWSVRRGSDSPLHF. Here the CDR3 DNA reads TGTGCCTGGAGTGTAAGGAGGGGCAGTGATTCACCCCTCCACTTT. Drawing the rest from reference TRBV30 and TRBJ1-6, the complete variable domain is SQTIHQWPATLVQPVGSPLSLECTVEGTSNPNLYWYRQAAGRGLQLLFYSVGIGQISSEVPQNLSASRPQDRQFILSSKKLLLSDSGFYLCAWSVRRGSDSPLHFGNGTRLTVT.

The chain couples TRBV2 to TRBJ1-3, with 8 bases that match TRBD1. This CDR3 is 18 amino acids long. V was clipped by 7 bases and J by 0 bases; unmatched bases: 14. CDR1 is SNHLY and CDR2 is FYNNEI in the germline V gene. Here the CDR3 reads CASMDRDRYPHSGNTIYF. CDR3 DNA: TGTGCCAGCATGGATAGGGACAGGTATCCCCACTCTGGAAACACCATATATTTT.

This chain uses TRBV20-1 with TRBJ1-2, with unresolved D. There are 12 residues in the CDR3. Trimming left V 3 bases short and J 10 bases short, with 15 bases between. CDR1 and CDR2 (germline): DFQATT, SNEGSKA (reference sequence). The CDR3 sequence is CSASQAATFYTF. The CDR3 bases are TGCAGTGCTAGTCAAGCAGCGACCTTCTACACCTTC.